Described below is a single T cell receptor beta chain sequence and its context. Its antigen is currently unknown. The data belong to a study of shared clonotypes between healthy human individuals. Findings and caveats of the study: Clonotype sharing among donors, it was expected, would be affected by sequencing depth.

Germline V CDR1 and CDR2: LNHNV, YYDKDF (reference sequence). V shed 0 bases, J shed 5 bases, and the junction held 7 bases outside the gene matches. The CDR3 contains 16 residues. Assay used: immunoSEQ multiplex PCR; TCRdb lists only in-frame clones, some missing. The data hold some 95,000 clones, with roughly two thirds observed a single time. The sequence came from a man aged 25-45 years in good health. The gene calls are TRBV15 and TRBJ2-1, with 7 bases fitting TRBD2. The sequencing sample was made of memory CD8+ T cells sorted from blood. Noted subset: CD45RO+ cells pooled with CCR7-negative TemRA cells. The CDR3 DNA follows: TGTGCCACCAGCAGAGATTTGCGGCTAGCGGACAATGAGCAGTTCTTC. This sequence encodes CATSRDLRLADNEQFF.